This TCR beta chain was captured by sequencing in a study of cytomegalovirus exposure and HLA in healthy donors. Primers for the PCR totalled 60 Vbeta and 13 Jbeta. Repertoires were generated with immunoSEQ multiplex PCR, while TCRdb's copy carries only in-frame clones and drops some. The sample records 85,000 to 100,000 clones, about 63% being singletons. In this sample, this clone turned up a few times. What it binds is unknown. General study points: An observed cluster of highly shared sequence variants was recorded as a likely sequencing artifact.

The CDR3 spans 15 residues. Germline CDR1 is SNHLY and CDR2 is FYNNEI. V shed 6 bases and J shed 5 bases, with 16 bases lying between them. The chain couples TRBV2 to TRBJ1-4; tentatively, D is TRBD1 (6 bases). Sequences were obtained from PBMCs. This receptor was taken from a woman in her twenties or thirties in good health and CMV-seronegative. Here the CDR3 reads CASRDRQVLNEKLFF. CDR3 DNA sequence: TGTGCCAGCAGGGACCGACAGGTCTTAAATGAAAAACTGTTTTTT.